This T cell receptor (beta chain) was observed in a study of T cells in Graves' hyperthyroidism and ophthalmopathy. The source material, RNA transcripts, was used to amplify TCR beta CDR3 regions. HTBI primers were used for first-round RT-PCR of the TCR CDR3. One entry per CDR3 protein results from TCRdb running MiXCR on the multiplex PCR reads. The sample has approximately 690,000 distinct CDR3 sequences; 14% are singletons. This clonotype occurred many times. Trimming removed 5 bases from V and 6 bases from J, with 13 bases in between. This CDR3 has 13 amino acids. The V gene's germline CDR1 is SEHNR and CDR2 FQNEAQ (reference sequence). The diagnostic basis comprised clinical symptoms, serum thyroxine and TRAb, thyroid ultrasound and orbital computed tomography.

Sequencing was done on a sample of blood. The gene calls are TRBV7-9 and TRBJ1-2; weak D call: TRBD1 (6 bases). The clonotype comes from a woman aged 50 to 60 with Graves' ophthalmopathy. The CDR3 sequence is CASSPRGRDGYTF. CDR3 sequence (DNA): TGTGCCAGCAGCCCCAGGGGTCGGGATGGCTACACCTTC.